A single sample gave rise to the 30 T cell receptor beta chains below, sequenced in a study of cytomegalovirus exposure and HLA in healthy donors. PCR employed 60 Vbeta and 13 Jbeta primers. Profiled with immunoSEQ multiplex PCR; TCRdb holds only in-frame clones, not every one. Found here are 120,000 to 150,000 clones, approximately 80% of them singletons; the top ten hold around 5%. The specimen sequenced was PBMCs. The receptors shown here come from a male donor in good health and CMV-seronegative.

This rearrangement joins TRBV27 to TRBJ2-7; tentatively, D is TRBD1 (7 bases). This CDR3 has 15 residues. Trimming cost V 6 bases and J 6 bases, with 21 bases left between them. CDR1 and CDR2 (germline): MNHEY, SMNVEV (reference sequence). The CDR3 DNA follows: TGTGCCAGCAGACTTAGGCGGGACAGCCATAGCGAGCAGTACTTC. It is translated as CASRLRRDSHSEQYF.

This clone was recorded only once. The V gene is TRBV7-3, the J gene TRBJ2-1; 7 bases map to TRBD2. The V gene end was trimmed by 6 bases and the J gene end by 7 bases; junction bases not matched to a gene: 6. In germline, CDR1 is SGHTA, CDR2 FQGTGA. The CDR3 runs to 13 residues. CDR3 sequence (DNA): TGTGCCAGCAGTCTGGGAGGGCTGAATGAGCAGTTCTTC. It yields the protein CASSLGGLNEQFF.

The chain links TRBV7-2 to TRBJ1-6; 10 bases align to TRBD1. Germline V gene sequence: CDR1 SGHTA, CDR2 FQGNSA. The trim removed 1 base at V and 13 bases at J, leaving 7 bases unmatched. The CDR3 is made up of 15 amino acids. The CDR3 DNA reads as TGTGCCAGCAGCTTAGTCGGGACAGGGGAAACGCCCCTCCACTTT. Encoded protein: CASSLVGTGETPLHF. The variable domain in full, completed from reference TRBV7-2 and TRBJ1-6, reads GAGVSQSPSNKVTEKGKDVELRCDPISGHTALYWYRQSLGQGLEFLIYFQGNSAPDKSGLPSDRFSAERTGGSVSTLTIQRTQQEDSAVYLCASSLVGTGETPLHFGNGTRLTVT.

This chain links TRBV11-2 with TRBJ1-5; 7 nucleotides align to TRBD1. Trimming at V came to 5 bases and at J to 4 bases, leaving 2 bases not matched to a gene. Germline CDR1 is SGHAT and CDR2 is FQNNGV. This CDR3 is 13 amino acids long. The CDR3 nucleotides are TGTGCCAGCAGCCAGGGGGAGAATCAGCCCCAGCATTTT. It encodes CASSQGENQPQHF.

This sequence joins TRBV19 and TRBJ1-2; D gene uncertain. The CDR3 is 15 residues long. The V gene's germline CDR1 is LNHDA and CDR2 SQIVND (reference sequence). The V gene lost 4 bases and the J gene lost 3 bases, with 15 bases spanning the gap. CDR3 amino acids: CASSSRVLGDYGYTF. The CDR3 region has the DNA TGTGCCAGTAGTAGCCGGGTCCTCGGGGACTATGGCTACACCTTC.

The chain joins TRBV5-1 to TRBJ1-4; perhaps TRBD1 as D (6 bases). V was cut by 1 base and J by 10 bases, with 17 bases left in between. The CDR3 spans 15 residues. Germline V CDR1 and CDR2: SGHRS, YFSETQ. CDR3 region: CASSLSGTTFGKLFF. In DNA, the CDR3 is TGCGCCAGCAGCTTGAGCGGGACAACTTTTGGAAAACTGTTTTTT.

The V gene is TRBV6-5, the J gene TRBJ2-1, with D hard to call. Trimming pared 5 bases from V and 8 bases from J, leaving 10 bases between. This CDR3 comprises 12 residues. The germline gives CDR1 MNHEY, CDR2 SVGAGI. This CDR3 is CASSPQEDEQFF. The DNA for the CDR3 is TGTGCCAGCAGTCCCCAAGAGGATGAGCAGTTCTTC.

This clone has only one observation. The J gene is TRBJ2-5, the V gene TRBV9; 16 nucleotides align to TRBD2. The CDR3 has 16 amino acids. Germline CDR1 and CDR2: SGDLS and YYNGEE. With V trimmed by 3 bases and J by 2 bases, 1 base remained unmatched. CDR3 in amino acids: CASSGGLAGGQETQYF. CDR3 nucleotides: TGTGCCAGCAGCGGGGGACTAGCGGGGGGGCAAGAGACCCAGTACTTC.

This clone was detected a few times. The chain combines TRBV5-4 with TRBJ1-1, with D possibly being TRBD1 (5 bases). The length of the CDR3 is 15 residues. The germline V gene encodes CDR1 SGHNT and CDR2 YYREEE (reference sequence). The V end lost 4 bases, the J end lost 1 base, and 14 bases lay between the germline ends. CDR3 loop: CASSLPGQPNTEAFF. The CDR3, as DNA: TGTGCCAGCAGCCTTCCTGGACAACCGAACACTGAAGCTTTCTTT.

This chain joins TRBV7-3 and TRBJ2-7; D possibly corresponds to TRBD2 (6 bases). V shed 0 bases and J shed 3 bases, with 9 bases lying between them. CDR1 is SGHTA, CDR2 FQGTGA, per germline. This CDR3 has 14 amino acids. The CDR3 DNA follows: TGTGCCAGCAGCTTAACGGTCGGGGGCTACGAGCAGTACTTC. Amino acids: CASSLTVGGYEQYF.

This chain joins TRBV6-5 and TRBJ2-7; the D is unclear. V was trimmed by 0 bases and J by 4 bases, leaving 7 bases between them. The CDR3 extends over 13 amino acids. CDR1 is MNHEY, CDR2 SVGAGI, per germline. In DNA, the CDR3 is TGTGCCAGCAGTTACTCGATGGCTTACGAGCAGTACTTC. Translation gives CASSYSMAYEQYF.

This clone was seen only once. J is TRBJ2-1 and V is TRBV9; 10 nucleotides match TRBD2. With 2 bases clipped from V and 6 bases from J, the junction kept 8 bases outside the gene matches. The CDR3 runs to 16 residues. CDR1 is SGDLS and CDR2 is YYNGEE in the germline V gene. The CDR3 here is CASSVSGSGGANEQFF. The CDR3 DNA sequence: TGTGCCAGCAGCGTTTCCGGAAGCGGGGGGGCCAATGAGCAGTTCTTC.

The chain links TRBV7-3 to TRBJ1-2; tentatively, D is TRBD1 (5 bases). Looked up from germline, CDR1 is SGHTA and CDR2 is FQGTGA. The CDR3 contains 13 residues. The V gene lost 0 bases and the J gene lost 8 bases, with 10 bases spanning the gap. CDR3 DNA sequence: TGTGCCAGCAGCTTAACGGGAGGGGTCGGCTACACCTTC. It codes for CASSLTGGVGYTF.

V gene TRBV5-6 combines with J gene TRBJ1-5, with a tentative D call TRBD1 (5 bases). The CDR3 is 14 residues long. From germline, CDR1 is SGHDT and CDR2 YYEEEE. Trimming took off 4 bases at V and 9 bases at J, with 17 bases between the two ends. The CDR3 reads CASSRGRGLWPQHF. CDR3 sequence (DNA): TGTGCCAGCAGCCGGGGGAGAGGGCTTTGGCCCCAGCATTTT. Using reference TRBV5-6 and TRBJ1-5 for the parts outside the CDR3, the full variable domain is DAGVTQSPTHLIKTRGQQVTLRCSPKSGHDTVSWYQQALGQGPQFIFQYYEEEERQRGNFPDRFSGHQFPNYSSELNVNALLLGDSALYLCASSRGRGLWPQHFGDGTRLSIL.

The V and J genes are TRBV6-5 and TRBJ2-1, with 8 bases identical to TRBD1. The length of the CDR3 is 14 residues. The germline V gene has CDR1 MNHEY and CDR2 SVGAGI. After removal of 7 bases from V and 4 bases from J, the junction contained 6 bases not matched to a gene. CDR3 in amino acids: CASKPGQAYNEQFF. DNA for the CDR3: TGTGCCAGCAAGCCGGGACAGGCTTACAATGAGCAGTTCTTC.

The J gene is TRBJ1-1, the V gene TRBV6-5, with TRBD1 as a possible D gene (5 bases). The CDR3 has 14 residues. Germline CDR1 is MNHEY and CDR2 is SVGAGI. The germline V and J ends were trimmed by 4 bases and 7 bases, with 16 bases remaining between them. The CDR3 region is CASSLGLDSVEAFF. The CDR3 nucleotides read TGTGCCAGCAGTTTGGGACTTGATTCCGTTGAAGCTTTCTTT.

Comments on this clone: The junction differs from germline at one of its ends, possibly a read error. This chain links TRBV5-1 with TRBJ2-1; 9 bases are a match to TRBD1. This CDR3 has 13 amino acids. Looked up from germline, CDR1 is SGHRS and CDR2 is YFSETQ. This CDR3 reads CASSSNRQGVFLF. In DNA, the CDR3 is TGCGCCAGCAGCTCCAACCGACAGGGGGTATTTCTCTTC.

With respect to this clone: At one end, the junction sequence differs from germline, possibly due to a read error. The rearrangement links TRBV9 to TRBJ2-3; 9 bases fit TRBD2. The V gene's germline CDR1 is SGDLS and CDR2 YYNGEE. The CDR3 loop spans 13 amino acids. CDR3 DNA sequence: TGTGCCAGCAGCACCCCCCCGGGACTAGCCGTGCATTTT. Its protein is CASSTPPGLAVHF.

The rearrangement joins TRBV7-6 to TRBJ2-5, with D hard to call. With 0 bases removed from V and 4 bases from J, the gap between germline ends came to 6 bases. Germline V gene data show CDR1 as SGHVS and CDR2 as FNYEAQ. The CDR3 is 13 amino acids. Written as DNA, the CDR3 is TGTGCCAGCAGCTTAGCGCGTTTAGAGACCCAGTACTTC. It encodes CASSLARLETQYF.

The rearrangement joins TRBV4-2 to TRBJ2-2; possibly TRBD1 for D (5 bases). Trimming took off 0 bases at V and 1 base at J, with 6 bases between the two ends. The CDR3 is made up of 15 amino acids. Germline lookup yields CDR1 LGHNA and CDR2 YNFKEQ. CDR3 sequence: CASSQDRVNTGELFF. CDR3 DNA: TGTGCCAGCAGCCAAGACAGGGTGAACACCGGGGAGCTGTTTTTT.

The CDR3 nucleotides read TGTGCCAGCAGTTATAGGGGGGGACCCTATGGCTACACCTTC. Residues: CASSYRGGPYGYTF. The rearrangement uses TRBV6-5 and TRBJ1-2; possibly TRBD1 for D (6 bases). Germline V gene sequence: CDR1 MNHEY, CDR2 SVGAGI. The V and J ends lost 3 bases and 4 bases respectively, with 12 bases between them. CDR3 length: 14 amino acids.

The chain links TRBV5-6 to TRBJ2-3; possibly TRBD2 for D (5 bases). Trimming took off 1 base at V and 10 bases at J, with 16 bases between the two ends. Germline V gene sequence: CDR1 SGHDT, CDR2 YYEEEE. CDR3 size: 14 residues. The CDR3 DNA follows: TGTGCCAGCAGCTTGCTAGCCTCGAGTGGGGCGCAGTATTTT. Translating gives CASSLLASSGAQYF.

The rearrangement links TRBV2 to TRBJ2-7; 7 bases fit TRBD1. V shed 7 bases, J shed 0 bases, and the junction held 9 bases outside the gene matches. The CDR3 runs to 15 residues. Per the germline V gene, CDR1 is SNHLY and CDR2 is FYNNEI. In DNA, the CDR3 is TGTGCCAGCATCGACGACAGGGCCGTCTCCTACGAGCAGTACTTC. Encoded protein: CASIDDRAVSYEQYF.

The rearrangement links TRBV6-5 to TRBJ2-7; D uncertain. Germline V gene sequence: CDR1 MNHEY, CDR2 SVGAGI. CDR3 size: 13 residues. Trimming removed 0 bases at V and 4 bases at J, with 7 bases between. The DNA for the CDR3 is TGTGCCAGCAGTTACTCAAACAGATACGAGCAGTACTTC. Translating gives CASSYSNRYEQYF.

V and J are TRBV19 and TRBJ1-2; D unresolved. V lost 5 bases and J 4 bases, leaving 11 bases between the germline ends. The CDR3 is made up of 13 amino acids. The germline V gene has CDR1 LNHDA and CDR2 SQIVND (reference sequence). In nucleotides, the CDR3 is TGTGCCAGTAGTCGGGAGGTCGGCTATGGCTACACCTTC. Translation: CASSREVGYGYTF.

The CDR3 here is CASSSRTGNTYEQYF. CDR3 DNA sequence: TGTGCCAGCAGTTCCCGGACAGGGAACACCTACGAGCAGTACTTC. The gene calls are TRBV28 and TRBJ2-7, with TRBD1 matching 8 bases. V was pared by 4 bases and J by 2 bases, with 7 bases of the junction left unmatched. Germline V gene sequence: CDR1 MDHEN, CDR2 SYDVKM. This CDR3 is 15 amino acids long.

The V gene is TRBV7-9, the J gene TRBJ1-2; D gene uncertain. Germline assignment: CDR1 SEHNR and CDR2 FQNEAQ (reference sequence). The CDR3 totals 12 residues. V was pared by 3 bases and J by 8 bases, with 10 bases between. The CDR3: CASSFGEGGYTF. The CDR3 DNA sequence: TGTGCCAGCAGCTTCGGAGAGGGCGGCTACACCTTC.

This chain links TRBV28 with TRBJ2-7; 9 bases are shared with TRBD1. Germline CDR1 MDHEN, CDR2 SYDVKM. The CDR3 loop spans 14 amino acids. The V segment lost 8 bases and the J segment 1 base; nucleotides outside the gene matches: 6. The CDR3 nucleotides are TGTGCCAGCCGGGGACAGGGAGGTTCCTACGAGCAGTACTTC. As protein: CASRGQGGSYEQYF. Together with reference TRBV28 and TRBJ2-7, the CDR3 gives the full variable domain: DVKVTQSSRYLVKRTGEKVFLECVQDMDHENMFWYRQDPGLGLRLIYFSYDVKMKEKGDIPEGYSVSREKKERFSLILESASTNQTSMYLCASRGQGGSYEQYFGPGTRLTVT.

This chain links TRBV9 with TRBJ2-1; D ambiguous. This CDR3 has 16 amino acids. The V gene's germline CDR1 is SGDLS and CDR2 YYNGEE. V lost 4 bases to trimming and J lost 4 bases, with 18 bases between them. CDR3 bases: TGTGCCAGCAGCCCGAGGTTTATAGGCTCGTACAATGAGCAGTTCTTC. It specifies CASSPRFIGSYNEQFF. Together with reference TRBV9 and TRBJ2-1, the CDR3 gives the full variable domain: DSGVTQTPKHLITATGQRVTLRCSPRSGDLSVYWYQQSLDQGLQFLIQYYNGEERAKGNILERFSAQQFPDLHSELNLSSLELGDSALYFCASSPRFIGSYNEQFFGPGTRLTVL.

As DNA, the CDR3 is TGTGCCAGCAAGGGACAGGGGTCGAATAATTCACCCCTCCACTTT. This gives the protein CASKGQGSNNSPLHF. The genes are TRBV2 and TRBJ1-6; 10 bases line up with TRBD1. CDR1 and CDR2 (germline): SNHLY, FYNNEI. The CDR3 spans 15 residues. After removal of 7 bases from V and 5 bases from J, the junction contained 5 bases not matched to a gene.